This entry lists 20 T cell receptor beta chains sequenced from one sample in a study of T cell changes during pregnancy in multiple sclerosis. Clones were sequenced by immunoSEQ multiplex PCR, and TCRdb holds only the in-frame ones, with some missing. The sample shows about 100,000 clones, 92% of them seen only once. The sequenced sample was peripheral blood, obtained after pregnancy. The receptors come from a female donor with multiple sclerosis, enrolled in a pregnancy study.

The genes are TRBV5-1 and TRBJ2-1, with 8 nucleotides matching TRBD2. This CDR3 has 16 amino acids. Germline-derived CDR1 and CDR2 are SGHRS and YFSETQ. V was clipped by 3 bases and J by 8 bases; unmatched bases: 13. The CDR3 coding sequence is TGCGCCAGCAGCTCAGGCCGTGGGACTAGATCCGATGAGCAGTTCTTC. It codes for CASSSGRGTRSDEQFF. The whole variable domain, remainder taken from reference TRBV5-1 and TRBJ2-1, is KAGVTQTPRYLIKTRGQQVTLSCSPISGHRSVSWYQQTPGQGLQFLFEYFSETQRNKGNFPGRFSGRQFSNSRSEMNVSTLELGDSALYLCASSSGRGTRSDEQFFGPGTRLTVL.

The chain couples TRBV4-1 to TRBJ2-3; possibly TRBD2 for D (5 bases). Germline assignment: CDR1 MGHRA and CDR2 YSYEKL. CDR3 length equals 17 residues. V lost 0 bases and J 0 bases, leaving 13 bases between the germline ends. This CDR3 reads CASSQEGSGGSTDTQYF. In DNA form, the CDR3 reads TGCGCCAGCAGCCAAGAAGGGTCCGGCGGGAGCACAGATACGCAGTATTTT.

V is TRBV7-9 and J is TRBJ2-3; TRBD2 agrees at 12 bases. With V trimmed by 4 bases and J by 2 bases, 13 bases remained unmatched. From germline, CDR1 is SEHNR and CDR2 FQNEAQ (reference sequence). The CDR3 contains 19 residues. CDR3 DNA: TGTGCCAGCAGCTCGACTTCACTAGCGGGGGGCCCGTACACAGATACGCAGTATTTT. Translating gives CASSSTSLAGGPYTDTQYF.

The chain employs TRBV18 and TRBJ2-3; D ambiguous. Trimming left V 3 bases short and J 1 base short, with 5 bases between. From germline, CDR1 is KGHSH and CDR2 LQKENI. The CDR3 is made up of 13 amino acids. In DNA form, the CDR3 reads TGTGCCAGCTCACCCTCGGGCACAGATACGCAGTATTTT. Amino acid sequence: CASSPSGTDTQYF.

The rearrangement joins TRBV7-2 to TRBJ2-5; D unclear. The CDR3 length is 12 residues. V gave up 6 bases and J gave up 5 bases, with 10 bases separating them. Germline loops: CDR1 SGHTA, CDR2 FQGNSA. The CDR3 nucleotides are TGTGCCAGCAGTCCTACGTGGGAGACCCAGTACTTC. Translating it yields CASSPTWETQYF.

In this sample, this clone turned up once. The CDR3 DNA reads as TGTGCCAGCAGCTTAGACGGGGTGGTGCAGTATTTT. It encodes CASSLDGVVQYF. V gene TRBV11-3 combines with J gene TRBJ2-3, with D possibly matching TRBD2 (5 bases). The V end was cut by 0 bases, the J end by 11 bases, with 9 bases between. The CDR3 sequence is 12 residues long. The V gene's germline CDR1 is SGHNT and CDR2 YENEEA. Using reference TRBV11-3 and TRBJ2-3 for the parts outside the CDR3, the full variable domain is EAGVVQSPRYKIIEKKQPVAFWCNPISGHNTLYWYLQNLGQGPELLIRYENEEAVDDSQLPKDRFSAERLKGVDSTLKIQPAELGDSAVYLCASSLDGVVQYFGPGTRLTVL.

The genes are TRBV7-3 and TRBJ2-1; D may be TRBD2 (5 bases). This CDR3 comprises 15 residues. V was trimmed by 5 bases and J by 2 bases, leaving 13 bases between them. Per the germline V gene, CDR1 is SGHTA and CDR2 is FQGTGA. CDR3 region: CASSLGSGTYNEQFF. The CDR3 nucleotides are TGTGCCAGCAGCCTTGGGAGCGGAACCTACAATGAGCAGTTCTTC.

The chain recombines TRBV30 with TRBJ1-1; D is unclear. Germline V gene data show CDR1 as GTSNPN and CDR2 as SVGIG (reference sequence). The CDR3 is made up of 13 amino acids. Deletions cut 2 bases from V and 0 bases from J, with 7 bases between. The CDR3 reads CAWSRQLNTEAFF. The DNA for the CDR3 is TGTGCCTGGAGTAGACAATTGAACACTGAAGCTTTCTTT.

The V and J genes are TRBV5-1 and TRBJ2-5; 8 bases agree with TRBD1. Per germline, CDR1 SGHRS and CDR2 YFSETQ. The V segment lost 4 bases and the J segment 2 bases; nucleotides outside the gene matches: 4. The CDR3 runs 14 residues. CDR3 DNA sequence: TGCGCCAGCAGCAGACGACAGGGGCAAGAGACCCAGTACTTC. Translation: CASSRRQGQETQYF.

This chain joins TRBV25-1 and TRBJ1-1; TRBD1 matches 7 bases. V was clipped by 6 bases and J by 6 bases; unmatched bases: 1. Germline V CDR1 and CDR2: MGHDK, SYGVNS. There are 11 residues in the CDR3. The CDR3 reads CASRRGPEAFF. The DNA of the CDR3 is TGTGCCAGCAGAAGGGGGCCTGAAGCTTTCTTT. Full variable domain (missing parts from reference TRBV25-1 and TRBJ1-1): EADIYQTPRYLVIGTGKKITLECSQTMGHDKMYWYQQDPGMELHLIHYSYGVNSTEKGDLSSESTVSRIRTEHFPLTLESARPSHTSQYLCASRRGPEAFFGQGTRLTVV.

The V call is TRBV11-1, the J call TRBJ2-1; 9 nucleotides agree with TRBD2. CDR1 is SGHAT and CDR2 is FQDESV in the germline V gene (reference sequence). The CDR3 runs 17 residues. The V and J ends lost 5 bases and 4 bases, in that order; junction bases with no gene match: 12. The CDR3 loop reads CASSPSASSGAYNEQFF. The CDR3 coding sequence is TGTGCCAGCAGCCCCTCCGCGTCTAGCGGGGCGTACAATGAGCAGTTCTTC.

The CDR3 sequence is CASRRQGFGELFF. The DNA of the CDR3 is TGTGCCAGCAGGCGACAGGGTTTCGGGGAGCTGTTTTTT. The chain has TRBV28 and TRBJ2-2; 7 bases agree with TRBD1. This CDR3 is 13 amino acids long. Germline CDR1 reads MDHEN; CDR2 reads SYDVKM. The J segment lost 7 bases and the V segment lost 6 bases, leaving 5 bases of the junction unmatched.

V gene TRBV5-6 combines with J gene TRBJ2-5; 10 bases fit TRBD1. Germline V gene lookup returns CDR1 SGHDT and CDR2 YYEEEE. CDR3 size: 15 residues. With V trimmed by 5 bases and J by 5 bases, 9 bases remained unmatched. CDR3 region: CASSLRQGARETQYF. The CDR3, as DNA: TGTGCCAGCAGTTTGCGACAGGGGGCGCGTGAGACCCAGTACTTC.

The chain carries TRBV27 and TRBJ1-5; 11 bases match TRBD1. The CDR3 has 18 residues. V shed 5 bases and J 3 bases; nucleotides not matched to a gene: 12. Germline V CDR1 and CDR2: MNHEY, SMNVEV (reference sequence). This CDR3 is CASSPGLGQGVFNQPQHF. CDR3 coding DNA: TGTGCCAGCAGTCCCGGACTGGGACAGGGGGTATTCAATCAGCCCCAGCATTTT.

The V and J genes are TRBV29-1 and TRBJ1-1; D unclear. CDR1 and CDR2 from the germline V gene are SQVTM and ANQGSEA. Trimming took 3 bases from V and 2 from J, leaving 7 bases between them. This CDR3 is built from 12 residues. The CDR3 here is CSVDSVNTEAFF. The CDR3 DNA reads TGCAGCGTTGATTCCGTAAACACTGAAGCTTTCTTT.

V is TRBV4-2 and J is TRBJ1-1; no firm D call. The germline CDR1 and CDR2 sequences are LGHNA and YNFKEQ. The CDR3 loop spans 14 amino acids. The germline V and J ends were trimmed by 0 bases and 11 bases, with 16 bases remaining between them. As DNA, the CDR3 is TGTGCCAGCAGCCAAGAGGCCAAATTGGCGGATGCTTTCTTT. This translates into CASSQEAKLADAFF.

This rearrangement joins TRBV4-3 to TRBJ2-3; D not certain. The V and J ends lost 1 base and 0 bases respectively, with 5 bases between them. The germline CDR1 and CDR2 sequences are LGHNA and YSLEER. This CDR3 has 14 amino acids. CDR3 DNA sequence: TGCGCCAGCAGCCAAGTACTGAGCACAGATACGCAGTATTTT. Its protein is CASSQVLSTDTQYF.

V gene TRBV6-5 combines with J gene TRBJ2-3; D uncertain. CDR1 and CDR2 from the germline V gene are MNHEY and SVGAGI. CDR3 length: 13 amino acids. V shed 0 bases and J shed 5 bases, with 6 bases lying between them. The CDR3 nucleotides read TGTGCCAGCAGTTACTCCCTAGTAGATACGCAGTATTTT. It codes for CASSYSLVDTQYF.

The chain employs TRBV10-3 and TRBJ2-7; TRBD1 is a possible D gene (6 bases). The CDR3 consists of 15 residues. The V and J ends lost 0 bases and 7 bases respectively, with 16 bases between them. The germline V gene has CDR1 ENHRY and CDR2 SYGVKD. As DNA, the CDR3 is TGTGCCATCAGTGAGTCAGACAGGATAGTGGGGGAGCAGTACTTC. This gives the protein CAISESDRIVGEQYF.

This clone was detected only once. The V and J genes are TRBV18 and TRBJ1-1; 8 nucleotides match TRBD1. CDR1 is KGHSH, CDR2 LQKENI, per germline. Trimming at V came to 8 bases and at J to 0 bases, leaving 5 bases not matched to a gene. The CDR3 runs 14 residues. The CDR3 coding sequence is TGTGCCAGCCAGAGGGACAGGATGAACACTGAAGCTTTCTTT. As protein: CASQRDRMNTEAFF.